The source of this T cell receptor (beta chain) is a study of blood T cell repertoires in COVID-19 (dated by TCRdb to 2018 to 2021). Concerning the study at large: Samples from collaborators originated in the United States, Italy and Spain and spanned both the acute and convalescent phases of COVID-19. Where available, HLA class I and class II types were taken from metadata supplied by the sample provider and were not determined by assay-based typing. The repertoires were released in a freely available public database intended as a resource for research on the immune response to SARS-CoV-2. The prospective study material was composed of cDNA or gDNA derived from T cells, B-cell-depleted T cells, or PBMCs. The sample metadata nearly always contained a de-identified subject ID, COVID-19 status, age in years and sex. Samples were obtained from the ongoing ImmuneRACE study (first 160 participants) and from over 1,000 subjects provided by 6 global collaborators. Subjects who had been exposed to COVID-19, were actively infected with it, or had recovered from it provided the deeply sampled blood TCRbeta repertoires that made up the dataset.

Each collaborating institution followed its own protocols to collect whole blood in K2EDTA tubes. For TCRbeta analysis, collaborators shipped samples in one of three forms: frozen whole blood, isolated PBMCs, or DNA extracted from either of those sample types. Study-wide conclusions, independent of this receptor: The amount of clinical and demographic metadata varied by source and participant and was provided uncurated.

TCRbeta CDR3 regions were amplified from genomic DNA by means of the immunoSEQ Assay, a bias-controlled multiplex PCR. The study's processing was this. Within the assay, amplification of reference gene primers was used to estimate how many nucleated cells each sample contained. To quantify the absolute abundance of each unique TCRbeta CDR3 rearrangement, sequence reads were collapsed and filtered. For each sample, productive Simpson clonality was calculated as the square root of Simpson's diversity index over productive rearrangements. TCRdb carries this immuneACCESS record with in-frame sequences only. Its versions omit some clonotypes, under half of them owing to an unresolved V gene in the studies checked, with the rest unexplained. For V, J and clone size, that table is used; D and trimming come from the DNA. In this sample the table shows approximately 100,000 clones, about 90% of which occur a single time. About 6.3% of the sample comes from the top ten.

Points on this clone: The clone's antigen remains unknown. Base-call qualities are not available, and no considerably larger clone is one nucleotide away.

V trim: 6 bases; J trim: 6 bases; unmatched bases: 5. Inclusive of the bounding cysteine and phenylalanine, the CDR3 is 14 residues long. Of all the DNA, just the CDR3 is kept, 42 bases in frame from base 1. CDR1 and CDR2 are read off the germline V gene as MDHEN and SYDVKM. Specimen: peripheral blood. The rearranged chain carries TRBV28 and TRBJ1-6; the junction holds 7 bases that match TRBD1. The TCR comes from a human donor in a cohort sampled during active COVID-19. The DNA reads as follows: TGTGCCAGCAGCTCGGGACAGTTTAATTCACCCCTCCACTTT. Translated, it reads CASSSGQFNSPLHF.